This TCR beta chain was profiled in a study of Ad26.COV2.S vaccination and SARS-CoV-2 variants. Broader study findings: Participants in the vaccine arm had higher spike-specific TCR breadth; placebo recipients had lower.

CDR3 length: 14 amino acids. The germline V gene encodes CDR1 SEHNR and CDR2 FQNEAQ (reference sequence). Trimming stripped 10 bases from V and 4 bases from J, with 19 bases between. Comment on this clone: Its antigen is unknown.

Libraries were prepared by immunoSEQ multiplex PCR; TCRdb keeps only in-frame clonotypes and omits some of them. The sample lists 87,000 or so clones; more than 65% were seen once. The chain has TRBV7-9 and TRBJ1-2; a possible D gene is TRBD1 (6 bases). The sequence derives from a human donor who had recovered from COVID-19. Sequences were derived from peripheral blood, sampled after recovery from COVID-19. The CDR3 DNA follows: TGTGCCACACGGGAGAGAGGGGGAGGCTATGGCTACACCTTC. Translation: CATRERGGGYGYTF.